Described below is a single TCR beta chain sequence and its context. The antigen is undetermined. Germline CDR1 MNHNS, CDR2 SASEGT. Germline trimming cut 4 bases from V and 1 base from J; bases unmatched to any gene: 4. This CDR3 spans 16 amino acids. This sample was included in a study of T cells after yellow fever vaccination. General study points: Reappearing after the booster were most of the clones from primary vaccination (less than 97% CD4, 85% to 90% CD8).

TCRdb reprocessed the 5' RACE reads with MiXCR, giving one entry per CDR3 protein. The repertoire consists of about 340,000 distinct CDR3 sequences, with roughly 8.7% occurring once and the leading ten covering approximately 18%. Sequencing was performed on PBMCs, taken on the day of the first yellow fever vaccination. The clonotype originates from a man between 18 and 35 years old who received the YFV17D yellow fever vaccine. The V call is TRBV6-1, the J call TRBJ2-1, with 10 bases lining up with TRBD1. CDR3 sequence (DNA): TGTGCCAGCAGTGCCCCGGGACAGGGGTCCTACAATGAGCAGTTCTTC. It is translated as CASSAPGQGSYNEQFF.